This TCR beta chain was sequenced in a study of T and B cells in COVID-19 patients. From blood, about 240-500 ng of genomic DNA served as TRB template. General study points: Clonality of TRB repertoires was high in active COVID-19; recovery brought above-healthy diversity and richness.

A word on this clonotype: Its antigen is not identified.

Multiplex PCR with BIOMED2 TRB-A/B primer pools amplified TRB rearrangements. TCRdb re-analysed the multiplex PCR reads in MiXCR, keeping a single row per CDR3 protein. The repertoire consists of over 2,000 distinct CDR3 sequences, with less than 25% occurring once and the leading ten covering less than 70%. V was cut by 4 bases and J by 1 base, with 7 bases left in between. The CDR3 loop spans 13 amino acids. Germline assignment: CDR1 KGHSH and CDR2 LQKENI. The TCR comes from a human donor with active COVID-19. The chain uses TRBV18 and TRBJ1-1, with D unclear. The sample taken for sequencing was blood. DNA for the CDR3: TGTGCCAGCTCACTTGGGTCGAACACTGAAGCTTTCTTT. Its protein is CASSLGSNTEAFF. The entire variable domain, with the rest obtained from reference TRBV18 and TRBJ1-1, is as follows: NAGVMQNPRHLVRRRGQEARLRCSPMKGHSHVYWYRQLPEEGLKFMVYLQKENIIDESGMPKERFSAEFPKEGPSILRIQQVVRGDSAAYFCASSLGSNTEAFFGQGTRLTVV.